The rows below give T cell receptor beta chains drawn from one sample of a study of OX40 agonist ivuxolimab in advanced cancers. Assay: immunoSEQ multiplex PCR; the TCRdb copy retains only in-frame clones and omits some. Of some 37,000 clones in the sample, roughly four fifths were seen once. Here the sequenced sample was CD4+ or CD8+ T cells sorted from blood, taken in a trial of the OX40 agonist ivuxolimab. The receptors come from an adult with an advanced solid tumor such as melanoma, head and neck, liver or kidney cancer. Both conserved end residues are part of each CDR3. A D gene is named only where the DNA matches it firmly. For some rows the clone size is stated as once, few or many, or as a class when expanded; others skip it.

J gene: TRBJ1-2
V gene: TRBV6-1
clone size: few
D gene: -
CDR3 protein: CASSEVGAVWYTF
CDR3 DNA: TGTGCCAGCAGTGAAGTCGGGGCCGTGTGGTACACCTTC

J gene: TRBJ2-6
V gene: TRBV28
clone size: few
D gene: -
CDR3 protein: CASSSTGRPLSGANVLTF
CDR3 DNA: TGTGCCAGCAGTTCAACAGGTCGGCCCCTCTCTGGGGCCAACGTCCTGACTTTC

J gene: TRBJ1-2
V gene: TRBV2
clone size: -
D gene: -
CDR3 protein: CASGESSYGYTF
CDR3 DNA: TGTGCCAGTGGGGAATCTTCCTATGGCTACACCTTC

J gene: TRBJ2-7
V gene: TRBV11-1
clone size: once
D gene: -
CDR3 protein: CASSAGPEQYF
CDR3 DNA: TGTGCCAGCAGCGCAGGGCCCGAGCAGTACTTC

J gene: TRBJ2-3
V gene: TRBV2
clone size: -
D gene: -
CDR3 protein: CASSDLRRGRTDTQYF
CDR3 DNA: TGTGCCAGCAGTGACCTCCGTAGGGGCCGCACAGATACGCAGTATTTT

J gene: TRBJ2-3
V gene: TRBV9
clone size: -
D gene: -
CDR3 protein: CASSPRTGASDTQYF
CDR3 DNA: TGTGCCAGCAGCCCCCGAACGGGAGCTTCAGATACGCAGTATTTT

J gene: TRBJ2-7
V gene: TRBV4-1
clone size: -
D gene: TRBD2
CDR3 protein: CASSLIMALSGRAPEQYF
CDR3 DNA: TGCGCCAGCAGCCTTATCATGGCCCTTAGCGGGAGGGCCCCCGAGCAGTACTTC

J gene: TRBJ2-3
V gene: TRBV19
clone size: -
D gene: TRBD1
CDR3 protein: CASRTTGGTDTQYF
CDR3 DNA: TGTGCCAGTAGAACGACAGGGGGCACAGATACGCAGTATTTT

J gene: TRBJ1-1
V gene: TRBV6-4
clone size: -
D gene: -
CDR3 protein: CASSVERDTEAFF
CDR3 DNA: TGTGCCAGCAGTGTGGAGAGGGACACTGAAGCTTTCTTT

J gene: TRBJ2-2
V gene: TRBV6-5
clone size: -
D gene: TRBD1
CDR3 protein: CASSYRTGVPGELFF
CDR3 DNA: TGTGCCAGCAGTTACCGGACAGGGGTTCCCGGGGAGCTGTTTTTT

J gene: TRBJ1-3
V gene: TRBV5-4
clone size: -
D gene: -
CDR3 protein: CASSEGLNSGNTIYF
CDR3 DNA: TGTGCCAGCAGTGAGGGACTGAACTCTGGAAACACCATATATTTT

J gene: TRBJ1-5
V gene: TRBV4-1
clone size: -
D gene: TRBD1
CDR3 protein: CASSLRTGGVVQPQHF
CDR3 DNA: TGCGCCAGCAGCCTTCGGACAGGGGGCGTTGTTCAGCCCCAGCATTTT

J gene: TRBJ2-3
V gene: TRBV7-6
clone size: -
D gene: TRBD2
CDR3 protein: CASSASGGFTPDTQYF
CDR3 DNA: TGTGCCAGCAGCGCTAGCGGGGGGTTCACGCCGGATACGCAGTATTTT

J gene: TRBJ2-1
V gene: TRBV6-9
clone size: -
D gene: -
CDR3 protein: CATLRAGYNEQFF
CDR3 DNA: TGTGCCACCCTCAGGGCGGGGTACAATGAGCAGTTCTTC

J gene: TRBJ2-2
V gene: TRBV30
clone size: -
D gene: -
CDR3 protein: CACTGHPNTGELFF
CDR3 DNA: TGTGCCTGTACAGGACACCCCAACACCGGGGAGCTGTTTTTT

J gene: TRBJ2-1
V gene: TRBV29-1
clone size: -
D gene: TRBD2
CDR3 protein: CSVVPVREGPQFF
CDR3 DNA: TGCAGCGTTGTTCCTGTGCGGGAGGGCCCTCAGTTCTTC

J gene: TRBJ1-1
V gene: TRBV25-1
clone size: -
D gene: TRBD1
CDR3 protein: CASSLPGGRAFF
CDR3 DNA: TGTGCCAGCAGTCTCCCAGGGGGTAGGGCTTTCTTT

J gene: TRBJ2-7
V gene: TRBV14
clone size: -
D gene: -
CDR3 protein: CASSQALVRSSYEQYF
CDR3 DNA: TGTGCCAGCAGCCAAGCCCTAGTCCGGAGCTCCTACGAGCAGTACTTC

J gene: TRBJ2-3
V gene: TRBV19
clone size: -
D gene: TRBD2
CDR3 protein: CASRGLAGGTDTQYF
CDR3 DNA: TGTGCCAGTAGAGGACTAGCGGGGGGCACAGATACGCAGTATTTT

J gene: TRBJ1-2
V gene: TRBV7-9
clone size: -
D gene: -
CDR3 protein: CASSLLQGYGYTF
CDR3 DNA: TGTGCCAGCAGCTTACTTCAGGGCTATGGCTACACCTTC

J gene: TRBJ1-6
V gene: TRBV5-1
clone size: few
D gene: -
CDR3 protein: CASSLGGAAVNSPLHF
CDR3 DNA: TGCGCCAGCAGCTTGGGGGGGGCGGCAGTTAATTCACCCCTCCACTTT

J gene: TRBJ2-7
V gene: TRBV27
clone size: -
D gene: -
CDR3 protein: CASSLSTTASYEQYF
CDR3 DNA: TGTGCCAGCAGTTTATCGACGACGGCCTCCTACGAGCAGTACTTC